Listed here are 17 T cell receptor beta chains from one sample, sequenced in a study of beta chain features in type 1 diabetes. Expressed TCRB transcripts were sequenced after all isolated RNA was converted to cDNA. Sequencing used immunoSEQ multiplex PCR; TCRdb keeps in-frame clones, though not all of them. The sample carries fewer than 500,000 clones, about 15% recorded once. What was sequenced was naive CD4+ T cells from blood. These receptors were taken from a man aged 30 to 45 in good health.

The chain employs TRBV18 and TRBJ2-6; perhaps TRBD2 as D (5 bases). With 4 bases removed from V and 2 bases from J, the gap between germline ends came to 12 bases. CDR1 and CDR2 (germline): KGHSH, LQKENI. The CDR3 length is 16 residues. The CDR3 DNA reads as TGTGCCAGCTCACACGGGGTAGTACCTGGGGCCAACGTCCTGACTTTC. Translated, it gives CASSHGVVPGANVLTF.

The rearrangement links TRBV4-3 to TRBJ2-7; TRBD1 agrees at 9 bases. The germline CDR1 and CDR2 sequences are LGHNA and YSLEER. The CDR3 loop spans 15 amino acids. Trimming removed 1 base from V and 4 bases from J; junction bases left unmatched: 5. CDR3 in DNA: TGCGCCAGCAGCCAAGCCCGGACAGGGGTTTACGAGCAGTACTTC. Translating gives CASSQARTGVYEQYF.

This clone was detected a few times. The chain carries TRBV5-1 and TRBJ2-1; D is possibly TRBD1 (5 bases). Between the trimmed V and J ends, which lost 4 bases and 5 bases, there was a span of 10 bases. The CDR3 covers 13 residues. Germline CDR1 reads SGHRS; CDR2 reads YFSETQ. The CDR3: CASSLRQNNEQFF. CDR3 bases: TGCGCCAGCAGCCTCAGACAGAACAATGAGCAGTTCTTC.

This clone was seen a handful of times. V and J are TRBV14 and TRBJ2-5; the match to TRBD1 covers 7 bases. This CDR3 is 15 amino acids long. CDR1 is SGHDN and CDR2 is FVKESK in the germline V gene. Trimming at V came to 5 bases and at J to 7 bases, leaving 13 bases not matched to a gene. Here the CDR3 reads CASSSQRGPIGTQYF. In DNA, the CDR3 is TGTGCCAGCAGCTCCCAAAGGGGGCCAATAGGGACCCAGTACTTC.

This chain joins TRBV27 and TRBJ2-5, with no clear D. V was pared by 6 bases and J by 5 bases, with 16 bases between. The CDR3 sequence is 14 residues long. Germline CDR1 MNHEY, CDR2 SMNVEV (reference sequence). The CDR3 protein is CASRFRVRAETQYF. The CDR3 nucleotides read TGTGCCAGCAGATTTAGGGTGCGAGCGGAGACCCAGTACTTC.

The CDR3 DNA sequence: TGTGCCAGCAGCTCCCCGGACTCCTACGAGCAGTACTTC. It specifies CASSSPDSYEQYF. The chain couples TRBV13 to TRBJ2-7, with D unresolved. The CDR3 runs to 13 residues. Trimming removed 4 bases at V and 0 bases at J, with 7 bases between. Per germline, CDR1 PRHDT and CDR2 FYEKMQ (reference sequence).

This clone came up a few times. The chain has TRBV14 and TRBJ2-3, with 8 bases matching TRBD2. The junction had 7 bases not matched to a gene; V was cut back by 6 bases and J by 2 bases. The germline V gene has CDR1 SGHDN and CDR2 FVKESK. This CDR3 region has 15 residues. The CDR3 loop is CASSRYGLATDTQYF. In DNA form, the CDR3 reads TGTGCCAGCAGTCGCTATGGACTAGCCACAGATACGCAGTATTTT.

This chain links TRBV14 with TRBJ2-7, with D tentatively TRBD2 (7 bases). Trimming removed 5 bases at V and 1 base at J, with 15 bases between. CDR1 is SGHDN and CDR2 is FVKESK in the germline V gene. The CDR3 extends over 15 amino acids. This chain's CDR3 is CASSNGGRRSYEQYV. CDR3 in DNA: TGTGCCAGCAGCAACGGGGGGCGAAGGTCCTACGAGCAGTACGTC.

The CDR3 sequence: CASANGGSQETQYF. DNA of the CDR3: TGTGCCAGTGCGAACGGGGGGAGTCAGGAGACCCAGTACTTC. The chain has TRBV9 and TRBJ2-5, with 7 bases aligning to TRBD2. CDR1 is SGDLS, CDR2 YYNGEE, per germline. The CDR3 totals 14 residues. Trimming took 8 bases from V and 5 from J; bases not matched to a gene: 12.

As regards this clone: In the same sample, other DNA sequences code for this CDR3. In DNA, the CDR3 is TGTGCCAGCTCACCCTTTGCAGATACGCAGTATTTT. Translated, it gives CASSPFADTQYF. The rearrangement uses TRBV18 and TRBJ2-3; no clear D. With 3 bases removed from V and 4 bases from J, the gap between germline ends came to 5 bases. This CDR3 spans 12 amino acids. Germline lookup yields CDR1 KGHSH and CDR2 LQKENI.

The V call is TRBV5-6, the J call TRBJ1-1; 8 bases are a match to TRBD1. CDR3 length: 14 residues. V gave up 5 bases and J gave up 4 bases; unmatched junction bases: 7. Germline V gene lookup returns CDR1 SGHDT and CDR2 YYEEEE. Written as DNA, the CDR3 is TGTGCCAGCAGGGAAACAGGGGGTATCACTGAAGCTTTCTTT. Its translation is CASRETGGITEAFF.

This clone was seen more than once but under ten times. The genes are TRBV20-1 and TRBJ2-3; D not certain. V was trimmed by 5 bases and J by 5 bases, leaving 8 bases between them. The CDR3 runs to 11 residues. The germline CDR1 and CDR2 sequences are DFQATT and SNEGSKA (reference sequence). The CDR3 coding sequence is TGCAGTGCTGCCCTCTTAGATACGCAGTATTTT. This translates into CSAALLDTQYF.

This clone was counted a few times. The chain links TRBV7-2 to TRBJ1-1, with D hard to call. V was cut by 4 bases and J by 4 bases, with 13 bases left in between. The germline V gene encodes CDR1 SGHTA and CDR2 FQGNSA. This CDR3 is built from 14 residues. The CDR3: CASSSPTLITEAFF. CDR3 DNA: TGTGCCAGCAGCTCTCCAACCCTGATCACTGAAGCTTTCTTT.

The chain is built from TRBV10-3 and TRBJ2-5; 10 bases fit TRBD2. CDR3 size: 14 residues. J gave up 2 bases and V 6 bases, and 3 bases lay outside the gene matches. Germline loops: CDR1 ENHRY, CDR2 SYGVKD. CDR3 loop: CAIRASGGQETQYF. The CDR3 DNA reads TGTGCCATCAGGGCTAGCGGGGGTCAAGAGACCCAGTACTTC.

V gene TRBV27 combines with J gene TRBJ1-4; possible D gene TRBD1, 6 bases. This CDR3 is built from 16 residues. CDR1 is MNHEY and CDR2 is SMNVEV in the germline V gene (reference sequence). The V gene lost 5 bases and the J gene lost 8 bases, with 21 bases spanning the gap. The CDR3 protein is CASSITPGQGGEKLFF. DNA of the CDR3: TGTGCCAGCAGTATTACTCCGGGACAAGGAGGAGAAAAACTGTTTTTT.

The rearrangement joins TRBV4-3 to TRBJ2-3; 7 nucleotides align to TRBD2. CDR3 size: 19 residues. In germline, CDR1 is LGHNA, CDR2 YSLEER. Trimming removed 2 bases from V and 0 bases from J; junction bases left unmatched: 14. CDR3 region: CASSQYSRSGASSTDTQYF. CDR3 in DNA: TGCGCCAGCAGCCAATATAGCAGGAGCGGGGCTTCTAGCACAGATACGCAGTATTTT.

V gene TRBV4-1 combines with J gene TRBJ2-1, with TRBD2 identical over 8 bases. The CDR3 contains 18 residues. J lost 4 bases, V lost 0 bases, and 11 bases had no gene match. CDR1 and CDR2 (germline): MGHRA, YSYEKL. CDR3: CASSQEEIGGGSYNEQFF. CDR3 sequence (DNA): TGCGCCAGCAGCCAAGAGGAGATTGGCGGGGGGTCTTACAATGAGCAGTTCTTC.